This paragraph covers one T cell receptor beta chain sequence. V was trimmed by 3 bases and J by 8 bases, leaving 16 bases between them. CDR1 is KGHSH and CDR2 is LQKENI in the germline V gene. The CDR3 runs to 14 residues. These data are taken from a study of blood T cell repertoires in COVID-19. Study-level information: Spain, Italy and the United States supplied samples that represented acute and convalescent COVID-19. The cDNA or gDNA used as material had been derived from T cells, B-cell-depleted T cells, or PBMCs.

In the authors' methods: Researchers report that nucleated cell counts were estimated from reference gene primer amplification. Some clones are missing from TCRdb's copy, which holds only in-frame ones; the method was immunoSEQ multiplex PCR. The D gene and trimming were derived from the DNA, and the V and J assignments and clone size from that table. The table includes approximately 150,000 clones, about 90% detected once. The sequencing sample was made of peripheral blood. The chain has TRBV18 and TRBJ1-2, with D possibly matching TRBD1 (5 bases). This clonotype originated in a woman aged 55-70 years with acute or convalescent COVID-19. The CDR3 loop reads CASSPTGRESGYTF. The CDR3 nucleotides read TGTGCCAGCTCACCCACGGGCAGGGAAAGCGGCTACACCTTC.